This T cell receptor beta chain emerged from a study of CD8+ T cells in alopecia areata. Overall study context: Administration of oral tofacitinib to treated patients was at 5 to 10 mg twice daily. Study conclusions and caveats: Clonality exceeded that of normal scalp in lesional scalp, most notably in alopecia totalis/universalis. Scalp clonality and expanded CD8+ clones among the top 100 were significantly decreased by tofacitinib.

The treatment denotes: oral pan-JAK inhibitor, 5-10 mg twice daily. Patients with alopecia areata provided lesional scalp punch biopsies as well as peripheral blood. TCR sequencing used cDNA made by reverse transcription of extracted RNA. Only in-frame clones appear in the TCRdb table, and some are missing; sequencing was by immunoSEQ multiplex PCR. The sample lists 180,000 or so clones, about 55% occurring once. The CDR3 is made up of 16 amino acids. V lost 4 bases, J lost 5 bases, and 13 bases stayed unmatched. Germline V gene data show CDR1 as SEHNR and CDR2 as FQNEAQ (reference sequence). This clone was detected a few times. The target antigen is unknown.

This TCR was sampled from a human donor with alopecia areata. The sample was CD8+ T cells sorted from blood, taken at week 24, from a patient treated with tofacitinib. The chain links TRBV7-9 to TRBJ2-5; TRBD1 aligns across 7 bases. The CDR3 DNA is TGTGCCAGCAGCTCGATTGACGGACAGGCCCGTGAGACCCAGTACTTC. Its protein product is CASSSIDGQARETQYF.